The 10 T cell receptor beta chains listed next were all sequenced from one sample in a study of read filtering for tumor transcriptome and immune sequencing. From roughly 390 ng of RNA, a library with molecular barcoded alpha/delta and beta/gamma adaptors was made. A single record per CDR3 protein comes from TCRdb applying MiXCR to the reads. The repertoire holds roughly 130,000 distinct CDR3 sequences, with 10% to 15% as singletons. Source material: a population of CD138-negative cells sorted from bone marrow. Receptors were obtained from a donor aged 40 or older with multiple myeloma.

Worth noting for this clonotype: A far larger clone is a single base away, which makes a read error likely. The chain combines TRBV6-5 with TRBJ2-1; a possible D gene is TRBD1 (6 bases). Germline CDR1 is MNHEY and CDR2 is SVGAGI. The CDR3 has 13 amino acids. The CDR3 protein is CVSREGEYNEQFF. The CDR3 DNA follows: TGTGTCAGCAGAGAGGGGGAGTACAATGAGCAGTTCTTC.

This clonotype was detected many times. J is TRBJ2-3 and V is TRBV7-9; a possible D gene is TRBD2 (5 bases). From germline, CDR1 is SEHNR and CDR2 FQNEAQ (reference sequence). The ends were cut back, 5 bases at V and 0 bases at J, with 9 bases in the middle. The CDR3 runs 14 residues. The chain's CDR3 is CASSIGVSTDTQYF. DNA for the CDR3: TGTGCCAGCAGCATCGGGGTCAGCACAGATACGCAGTATTTT.

The rearrangement links TRBV20-1 to TRBJ2-1; 7 nucleotides agree with TRBD2. The J segment lost 9 bases and the V segment lost 2 bases, leaving 10 bases of the junction unmatched. The germline gives CDR1 DFQATT, CDR2 SNEGSKA (reference sequence). The CDR3 has 14 residues. CDR3 bases: TGCAGTGCTAGACCCCGGACTAGGGGCCGTGAGCAGTTCTTC. Amino acid sequence: CSARPRTRGREQFF.

About this clonotype itself: Compared with germline, one end of the junction differs, possibly owing to a read error. The chain recombines TRBV7-9 with TRBJ2-7; D remains ambiguous. There are 12 residues in the CDR3. CDR1 and CDR2 from the germline V gene are SEHNR and FQNEAQ (reference sequence). CDR3 sequence reads: CAGSYPGYEQYF. CDR3 DNA: TGTGCCGGCAGCTACCCAGGTTACGAGCAGTACTTC.

This clonotype was observed at least ten times. The chain joins TRBV7-9 to TRBJ2-2, with 10 bases fitting TRBD2. V trimming: 5 bases; J trimming: 4 bases; junction bases outside the gene matches: 7. CDR3 size: 16 residues. From germline, CDR1 is SEHNR and CDR2 FQNEAQ (reference sequence). The CDR3 sequence is CASSEKREGGTGELFF. The DNA for the CDR3 is TGTGCCAGCAGCGAAAAGCGGGAGGGCGGCACCGGGGAGCTGTTTTTT.

There are many counts of this clonotype. The chain has TRBV12-3 or TRBV12-4 and TRBJ1-4; 8 nucleotides agree with TRBD1. This CDR3 contains 13 residues. Trimming at V came to 6 bases and at J to 7 bases, leaving 4 bases not matched to a gene. Written as DNA, the CDR3 is TGTGCCAGCAGCCAGGGGGCGAGTGAAAAACTGTTTTTT. Translating gives CASSQGASEKLFF.

Details on this clonotype: A much bigger clone sits one base away, suggesting this may be a read error. The V gene is TRBV6-1, the J gene TRBJ1-2; D is unresolved. The CDR3 consists of 13 residues. Germline V gene data show CDR1 as MNHNS and CDR2 as SASEGT. Here the CDR3 reads CTSSEELRRGYTF. CDR3 in DNA: TGTACCAGCAGTGAAGAGCTCCGTCGGGGCTACACCTTC.

This clonotype has ten or more counts. The rearrangement uses TRBV28 and TRBJ1-5; D not certain. This CDR3 contains 15 residues. Germline CDR1 is MDHEN and CDR2 is SYDVKM. Trimming pared 9 bases from V and 0 bases from J, leaving 15 bases between. The CDR3 DNA is TGTGCCAGTATTTGGGCGGCTATTAGCAATCAGCCCCAGCATTTT. Translating gives CASIWAAISNQPQHF.

This clonotype was detected many times. The V and J genes are TRBV9 and TRBJ2-3; 13 bases are a match to TRBD2. The germline V gene encodes CDR1 SGDLS and CDR2 YYNGEE. J was trimmed by 6 bases and V by 3 bases; bases with no gene match: 7. The CDR3 loop spans 16 amino acids. CDR3 coding DNA: TGTGCCAGCAGCGCCCAAGGGACTAGCGGGATTGATACGCAGTATTTT. It yields the protein CASSAQGTSGIDTQYF.

Turning to this clonotype: A single base is all that separates this from a far larger clone, so a read error is likely. This chain joins TRBV11-2 and TRBJ2-5, with 14 bases that match TRBD2. CDR1 and CDR2 from the germline V gene are SGHAT and FQNNGV. This CDR3 comprises 17 residues. The chain's CDR3 is CASSLGLAGADHETQYF. The DNA for the CDR3 is TGTGCCAGCAGCTTGGGACTAGCGGGGGCCGACCATGAGACCCAGTACTTC.